This T cell receptor beta chain was documented in a study of CD8 T cells in ankylosing spondylitis. Findings and limits, study-wide: Seemingly distinctive of ankylosing spondylitis blood was a TCR beta motif formed by eight highly homologous variants. Disease-linked clones had a CD8+ phenotype and relatively low frequency in peripheral blood.

Quantitative 5'-RACE with molecular barcodes was used to make the TCR beta libraries. Each CDR3 protein is one row after TCRdb ran MiXCR on the 5' RACE reads. This table has about 130,000 distinct CDR3 sequences, around 7% appearing once. This clonotype came up many times. The antigen remains unidentified. Trimming removed 3 bases from V and 8 bases from J; junction bases left unmatched: 5. The CDR3 loop spans 13 amino acids. Germline CDR1 reads GTSNPN; CDR2 reads SVGIG (reference sequence). The sample was blood, either unsorted or a sorted T cell fraction (not recorded which). The clonotype was recovered from a male donor with ankylosing spondylitis or in good health (not recorded which). This chain connects TRBV30 to TRBJ2-1, with TRBD2 matching 9 bases. CDR3 region: CAWRREGLHEQFF. For the CDR3, the DNA is TGTGCCTGGAGGCGGGAGGGCCTCCATGAGCAGTTCTTC.